Here is one TCR beta chain with its context. Its antigen remains unidentified. This record belongs to a study of T cell responses to AZD1222 COVID-19 vaccine. Study outcomes and limitations: Females outnumbered males among donors, who were mostly white British; clonal diversity was possibly underestimated. Seropositive status at baseline applied to only a handful of AZD1222 recipients. Vaccine-related CD4 TCRs covered spike, predominating at 160-218 and 743-854. Sampling captured repertoires only after the peak T cell response.

CDR1 GTSNPN and CDR2 SVGIG come from the germline V gene (reference sequence). The CDR3 covers 18 residues. V dropped 4 bases and J dropped 8 bases, with 29 bases sitting between them. Produced via immunoSEQ multiplex PCR; TCRdb's table is partial and in-frame only. The sample records approximately 190,000 clones, 87% being singletons. The chain carries TRBV30 and TRBJ1-4; weak D call: TRBD1 (5 bases). The specimen was peripheral blood, collected on day 0 of MenACWY control vaccination. The sequence came from an adult in good health. The CDR3 spells CAWKGRGAKEAPGEKLFF. In DNA form, the CDR3 reads TGTGCCTGGAAGGGGAGGGGCGCGAAGGAAGCACCAGGAGAAAAACTGTTTTTT.